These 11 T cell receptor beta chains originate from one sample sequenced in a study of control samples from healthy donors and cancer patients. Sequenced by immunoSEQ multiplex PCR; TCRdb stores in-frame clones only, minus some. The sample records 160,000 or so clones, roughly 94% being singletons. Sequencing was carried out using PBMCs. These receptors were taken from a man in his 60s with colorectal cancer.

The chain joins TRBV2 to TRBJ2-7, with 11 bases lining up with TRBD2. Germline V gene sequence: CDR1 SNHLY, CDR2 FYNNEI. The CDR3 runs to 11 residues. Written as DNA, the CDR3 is TGTGCTAGCGGGGGGGGCTACGAGCAGTACTTC. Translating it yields CASGGGYEQYF.

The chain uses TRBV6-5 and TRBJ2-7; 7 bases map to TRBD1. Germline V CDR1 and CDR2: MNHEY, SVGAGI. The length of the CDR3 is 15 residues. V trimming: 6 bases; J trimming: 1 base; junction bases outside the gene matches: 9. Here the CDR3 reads CASSVQTGPSYEQYF. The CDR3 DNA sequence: TGTGCCAGCAGCGTTCAGACAGGGCCTTCCTACGAGCAGTACTTC.

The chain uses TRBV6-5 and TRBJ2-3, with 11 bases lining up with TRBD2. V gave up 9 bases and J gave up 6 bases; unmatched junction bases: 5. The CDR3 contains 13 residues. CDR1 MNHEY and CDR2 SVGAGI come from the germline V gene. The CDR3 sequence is CASSGGGFDTQYF. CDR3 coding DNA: TGTGCCAGTAGCGGGGGGGGGTTTGATACGCAGTATTTT.

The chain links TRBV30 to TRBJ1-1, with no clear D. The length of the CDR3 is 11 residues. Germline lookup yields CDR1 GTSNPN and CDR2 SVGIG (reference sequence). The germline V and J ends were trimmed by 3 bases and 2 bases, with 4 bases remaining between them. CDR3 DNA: TGTGCCTGGAGCCTTAACACTGAAGCTTTCTTT. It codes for CAWSLNTEAFF. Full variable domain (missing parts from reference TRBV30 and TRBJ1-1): SQTIHQWPATLVQPVGSPLSLECTVEGTSNPNLYWYRQAAGRGLQLLFYSVGIGQISSEVPQNLSASRPQDRQFILSSKKLLLSDSGFYLCAWSLNTEAFFGQGTRLTVV.

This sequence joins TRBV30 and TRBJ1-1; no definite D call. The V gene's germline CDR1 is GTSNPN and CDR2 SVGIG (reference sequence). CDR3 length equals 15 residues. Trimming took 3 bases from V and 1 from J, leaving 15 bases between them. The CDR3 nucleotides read TGTGCCTGGAGCCTACCTGGGCGGGCGAACACTGAAGCTTTCTTT. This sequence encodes CAWSLPGRANTEAFF.

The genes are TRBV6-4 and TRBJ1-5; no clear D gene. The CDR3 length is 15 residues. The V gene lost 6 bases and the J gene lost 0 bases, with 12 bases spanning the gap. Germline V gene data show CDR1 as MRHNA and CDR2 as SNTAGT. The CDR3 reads CASSLHTNSNQPQHF. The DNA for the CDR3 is TGTGCCAGCAGCCTCCACACCAATAGCAATCAGCCCCAGCATTTT.

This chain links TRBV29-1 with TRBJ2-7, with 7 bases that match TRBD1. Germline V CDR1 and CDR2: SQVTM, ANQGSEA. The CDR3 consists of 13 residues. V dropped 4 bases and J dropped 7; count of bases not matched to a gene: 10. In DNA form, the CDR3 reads TGCAGCGTTGGTTCCTTTAGGGGGCGGGAGCAGTACTTC. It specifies CSVGSFRGREQYF.

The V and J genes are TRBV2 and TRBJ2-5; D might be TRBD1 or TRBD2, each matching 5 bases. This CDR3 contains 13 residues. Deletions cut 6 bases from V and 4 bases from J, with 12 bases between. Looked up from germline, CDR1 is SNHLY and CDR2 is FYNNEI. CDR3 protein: CASRGTLGETQYF. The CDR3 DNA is TGTGCCAGCAGGGGGACCCTGGGAGAGACCCAGTACTTC.

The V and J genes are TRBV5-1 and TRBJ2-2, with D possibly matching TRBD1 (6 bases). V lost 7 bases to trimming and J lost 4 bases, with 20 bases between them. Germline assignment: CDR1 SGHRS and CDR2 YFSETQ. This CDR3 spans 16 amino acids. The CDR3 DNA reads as TGCGCCAGCGACAGGACTGGAACTTATGGCACCGGGGAGCTGTTTTTT. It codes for CASDRTGTYGTGELFF.

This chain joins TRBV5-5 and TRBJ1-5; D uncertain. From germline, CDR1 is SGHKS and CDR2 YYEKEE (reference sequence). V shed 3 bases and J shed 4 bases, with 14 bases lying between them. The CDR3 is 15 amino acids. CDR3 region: CASSYSLIGNQPQHF. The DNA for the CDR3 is TGTGCCAGCAGCTACAGTTTAATAGGGAATCAGCCCCAGCATTTT.

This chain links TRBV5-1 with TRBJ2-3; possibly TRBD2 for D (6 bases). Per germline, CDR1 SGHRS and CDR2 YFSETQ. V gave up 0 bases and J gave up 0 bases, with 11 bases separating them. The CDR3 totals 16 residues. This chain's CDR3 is CASSLGLRGSTDTQYF. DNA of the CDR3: TGCGCCAGCAGCTTGGGTCTGCGGGGTAGCACAGATACGCAGTATTTT.